What follows describes a single T cell receptor (beta chain). A much larger clone is a single base away; this may be a read error. No patient had received any treatment before thyroid surgery. TCRdb re-clonotyped the PCR reads through MiXCR. Of 20,000 to 25,000 clones in the sample, about 20% were seen once. These data belong to a study of metastatic and nonmetastatic thyroid tumors. Study-level information: Where malignant and benign thyroid patients were concerned, repertoires were compared across blood and tumor or nodule tissue.

With 4 bases clipped from V and 8 bases from J, the junction kept 11 bases outside the gene matches. CDR1 and CDR2 from the germline V gene are SGHRS and YFSETQ. CDR3 length equals 14 residues. This TCR was recovered from a female donor with papillary thyroid cancer or a benign thyroid nodule (not recorded which). Some clones in this sample may be carry-over from other donors' samples. Sequencing used blood. The chain joins TRBV5-1 to TRBJ1-2; 7 nucleotides line up with TRBD1. The CDR3 is CASSHDRVGEGYTF. The CDR3 DNA is TGCGCCAGCAGCCATGACAGGGTTGGAGAAGGCTACACCTTC.